These 30 T cell receptor beta chains share one sample of origin, sequenced in a study of shared clonotypes between healthy human individuals. CD45RO negativity and positive selection for CCR7 defined naive CD8 cells, a population that excluded terminally differentiated effector memory CD45RA+ cells. The assay was immunoSEQ multiplex PCR, and TCRdb's table has in-frame clones only and misses some. The sample includes about 2.2 million clones, roughly 93% of them seen just once. Material for sequencing was naive CD8+ T cells from PBMCs. All receptors come from a man between 18 and 29 years old in good health. Some clones in this sample may be carry-over from other donors' samples.

The rearrangement uses TRBV2 and TRBJ1-5; 7 bases line up with TRBD1. J was trimmed by 4 bases and V by 6 bases; bases with no gene match: 3. Germline lookup yields CDR1 SNHLY and CDR2 FYNNEI. CDR3 length: 13 residues. The CDR3 loop reads CASRGDRNQPQHF. The CDR3 region has the DNA TGTGCCAGCAGGGGGGACAGAAATCAGCCCCAGCATTTT.

The rearrangement joins TRBV13 to TRBJ2-2, with 11 bases matching TRBD2. Germline V CDR1 and CDR2: PRHDT, FYEKMQ (reference sequence). Trimming cost V 5 bases and J 0 bases; bases outside gene matches: 5. This CDR3 is built from 17 residues. The CDR3 sequence: CASSPIAGGANTGELFF. CDR3 bases: TGTGCCAGCAGCCCTATAGCGGGAGGGGCGAACACCGGGGAGCTGTTTTTT.

The DNA for the CDR3 is TGTGCCAGCAGCCTAGGACGGTCTAATCAGCCCCAGCATTTT. Translation gives CASSLGRSNQPQHF. The genes are TRBV5-5 and TRBJ1-5; D unresolved. The CDR3 loop spans 14 amino acids. The germline gives CDR1 SGHKS, CDR2 YYEKEE (reference sequence). The V and J ends lost 4 bases and 4 bases respectively, with 12 bases between them.

This rearrangement joins TRBV5-1 to TRBJ1-4; D is perhaps TRBD1 (6 bases). V lost 2 bases to trimming and J lost 0 bases, with 11 bases between them. CDR3 length: 16 amino acids. The V gene's germline CDR1 is SGHRS and CDR2 YFSETQ. CDR3 sequence (DNA): TGCGCCAGCAGCTTAGGACAGATAGCAACTAATGAAAAACTGTTTTTT. It specifies CASSLGQIATNEKLFF.

V usage is TRBV28 and J usage is TRBJ2-7; D is ambiguous. The CDR3 spans 13 residues. Germline loops: CDR1 MDHEN, CDR2 SYDVKM. Trimming took 4 bases from V and 3 from J, leaving 10 bases between them. Here the CDR3 DNA reads TGTGCCAGCAGTTCCCCAAGGATCTACGAGCAGTACTTC. Residues: CASSSPRIYEQYF.

The V gene is TRBV7-3, the J gene TRBJ2-3; D is possibly TRBD2 (5 bases). The CDR3 loop spans 15 amino acids. Germline loops: CDR1 SGHTA, CDR2 FQGTGA. V lost 5 bases, J lost 1 base, and 13 bases lay in between. As DNA, the CDR3 is TGTGCCAGCAGCGCCGACGGGATCCGCACAGATACGCAGTATTTT. This gives the protein CASSADGIRTDTQYF.

Comments on this clone: The same CDR3 is also encoded by other DNA sequences in this sample. This chain's CDR3 is CASSVGQKNTEAFF. The CDR3 DNA reads TGTGCCAGCAGCGTAGGGCAGAAGAACACTGAAGCTTTCTTT. The genes are TRBV9 and TRBJ1-1; no reliable D call. V lost 0 bases and J lost 1, with 7 bases in between. CDR1 and CDR2 (germline): SGDLS, YYNGEE. There are 14 residues in the CDR3.

V and J are TRBV19 and TRBJ2-3; TRBD1 or TRBD2 may be the D gene (5 bases each). This CDR3 contains 15 residues. CDR1 is LNHDA, CDR2 SQIVND, per germline (reference sequence). V lost 4 bases, J lost 3 bases, and 14 bases lay in between. The CDR3 DNA follows: TGTGCCAGTAGTACCCCCGGGGCCGCTACAGATACGCAGTATTTT. Protein product: CASSTPGAATDTQYF.

The chain couples TRBV27 to TRBJ1-6; 10 bases are a match to TRBD1. The CDR3 is 16 residues long. The V segment lost 4 bases and the J segment 9 bases; nucleotides outside the gene matches: 9. Germline V gives CDR1 MNHEY, CDR2 SMNVEV (reference sequence). CDR3 nucleotide sequence: TGTGCCAGCAGTTCGAACCGGGACAGGGGTTTTTCACCCCTCCACTTT. Amino acids: CASSSNRDRGFSPLHF.

The chain is built from TRBV15 and TRBJ2-1; D is unclear. V lost 5 bases to trimming and J lost 0 bases, with 8 bases between them. Germline V CDR1 and CDR2: LNHNV, YYDKDF (reference sequence). This CDR3 comprises 14 residues. The CDR3 sequence is CATSGGSSYNEQFF. CDR3 DNA sequence: TGTGCCACCAGCGGCGGAAGCTCCTACAATGAGCAGTTCTTC.

The gene calls are TRBV29-1 and TRBJ2-1, with 9 bases lining up with TRBD2. Germline CDR1 is SQVTM and CDR2 is ANQGSEA. The CDR3 covers 14 residues. V was pared by 6 bases and J by 9 bases, with 12 bases of the junction left unmatched. In DNA, the CDR3 is TGCAGCGTGGGGGCTGGCGGGAGGGCCGGTGAGCAGTTCTTC. Amino acids: CSVGAGGRAGEQFF.

The CDR3 region is CASSLYGQSSYEQYF. The CDR3 DNA reads TGTGCCAGCAGTTTGTACGGACAAAGCTCCTACGAGCAGTACTTC. V usage is TRBV28 and J usage is TRBJ2-7, with D perhaps TRBD1 (5 bases). Looked up from germline, CDR1 is MDHEN and CDR2 is SYDVKM. With 3 bases removed from V and 0 bases from J, the gap between germline ends came to 12 bases. There are 15 residues in the CDR3.

The chain carries TRBV4-2 and TRBJ2-7; D remains unclear. V was trimmed by 4 bases and J by 6 bases, leaving 16 bases between them. The CDR3 contains 14 residues. CDR1 and CDR2 (germline): LGHNA, YNFKEQ. DNA for the CDR3: TGTGCCAGCAGCCGCCATCCTGTTTCCGGCGAGCAGTACTTC. Its protein is CASSRHPVSGEQYF.

The J gene is TRBJ1-1, the V gene TRBV4-3, with TRBD1 as a possible D gene (5 bases). V dropped 0 bases and J dropped 7 bases, with 12 bases sitting between them. Germline V gives CDR1 LGHNA, CDR2 YSLEER. The CDR3 length is 14 residues. The CDR3 DNA reads TGCGCCAGCAGCCAAGATGTAGGGGCAGTTGAAGCTTTCTTT. This sequence encodes CASSQDVGAVEAFF.

The chain has TRBV9 and TRBJ1-1; D is ambiguous. The V gene lost 2 bases and the J gene lost 5 bases, with 13 bases spanning the gap. Germline values: CDR1 SGDLS, CDR2 YYNGEE. This CDR3 is built from 14 residues. The CDR3 sequence is CASSVWGTRTEAFF. CDR3 DNA sequence: TGTGCCAGCAGCGTCTGGGGAACGAGGACTGAAGCTTTCTTT.

V usage is TRBV15 and J usage is TRBJ2-7, with 7 bases aligning to TRBD2. Germline-derived CDR1 and CDR2 are LNHNV and YYDKDF (reference sequence). The CDR3 length is 13 residues. V lost 0 bases, J lost 9 bases, and 5 bases stayed unmatched. The CDR3 loop reads CATSRDPRELQYF. The CDR3 DNA sequence: TGTGCCACCAGCAGAGATCCGCGGGAGCTGCAGTACTTC.

This rearrangement joins TRBV7-9 to TRBJ1-1, with TRBD1 matching over 9 bases. V lost 5 bases, J lost 0 bases, and 7 bases stayed unmatched. The CDR3 sequence is 16 residues long. Germline lookup yields CDR1 SEHNR and CDR2 FQNEAQ (reference sequence). CDR3 coding DNA: TGTGCCAGCAGCGATCACAGGGGGCGAATGAACACTGAAGCTTTCTTT. Its translation: CASSDHRGRMNTEAFF.

The chain has TRBV7-9 and TRBJ2-6, with a weak D call TRBD2 (6 bases). There are 17 residues in the CDR3. With 2 bases removed from V and 1 base from J, the gap between germline ends came to 12 bases. Looked up from germline, CDR1 is SEHNR and CDR2 is FQNEAQ (reference sequence). The CDR3 bases are TGTGCCAGCAGCTTACGGGGGACGCAGTCTGGGGCCAACGTCCTGACTTTC. Encoded protein: CASSLRGTQSGANVLTF.

This CDR3 is CASSLWETGAYEQYF. CDR3 sequence (DNA): TGCGCCAGCAGCTTATGGGAGACGGGGGCCTACGAGCAGTACTTC. The rearrangement joins TRBV5-1 to TRBJ2-7, with D possibly TRBD2 on 6 matching bases. CDR3 length: 15 residues. Trimming cost V 2 bases and J 2 bases, with 14 bases left between them. Germline lookup yields CDR1 SGHRS and CDR2 YFSETQ. Combining the CDR3 with reference TRBV5-1 and TRBJ2-7 gives the whole variable domain KAGVTQTPRYLIKTRGQQVTLSCSPISGHRSVSWYQQTPGQGLQFLFEYFSETQRNKGNFPGRFSGRQFSNSRSEMNVSTLELGDSALYLCASSLWETGAYEQYFGPGTRLTVT.

As regards this clone: Other DNA sequences in the same sample also yield this CDR3. This rearrangement joins TRBV27 to TRBJ2-7, with TRBD1 matching 11 bases. J was trimmed by 3 bases and V by 6 bases; bases with no gene match: 7. CDR3 length: 15 amino acids. CDR1 is MNHEY, CDR2 SMNVEV, per germline (reference sequence). Here the CDR3 DNA reads TGTGCCAGCAGGCATACCGGGACAGGGGGCTACGAGCAGTACTTC. Translating gives CASRHTGTGGYEQYF.

This rearrangement joins TRBV28 to TRBJ2-7; tentative D call: TRBD1 (6 bases). CDR1 is MDHEN, CDR2 SYDVKM, per germline. The CDR3 runs 15 residues. V dropped 4 bases and J dropped 2 bases, with 15 bases sitting between them. CDR3 sequence (DNA): TGTGCCAGCAGTTACTGGGCAGGGGCTACCTACGAGCAGTACTTC. Its translation: CASSYWAGATYEQYF.

This clone occurred a few times. Other DNA sequences of this sample code for an identical CDR3. The CDR3: CSALQGEAFF. CDR3 sequence (DNA): TGCAGCGCTCTCCAGGGGGAAGCTTTCTTT. J is TRBJ1-1 and V is TRBV29-1; TRBD1 is a possible D gene (6 bases). V was clipped by 7 bases and J by 8 bases, with 11 bases between them. Germline-derived CDR1 and CDR2 are SQVTM and ANQGSEA. The CDR3 runs to 10 residues.

V and J are TRBV4-3 and TRBJ2-3; no reliable D call. Trimming took off 1 base at V and 1 base at J, with 9 bases between the two ends. Germline V lookup: CDR1 LGHNA, CDR2 YSLEER. The CDR3 spans 15 residues. DNA of the CDR3: TGCGCCAGCAGCCAAGCATCCGGTGGCACAGATACGCAGTATTTT. Protein sequence: CASSQASGGTDTQYF.

The chain uses TRBV14 and TRBJ2-7; 8 positions match TRBD2. V trimming: 1 base; J trimming: 3 bases; junction bases outside the gene matches: 5. Germline assignment: CDR1 SGHDN and CDR2 FVKESK. The CDR3 covers 15 residues. The CDR3 region is CASSQVAGINYEQYF. The CDR3 nucleotides are TGTGCCAGCAGCCAAGTAGCGGGGATAAACTACGAGCAGTACTTC.

V usage is TRBV29-1 and J usage is TRBJ1-3, with D perhaps TRBD1 (5 bases). V was shortened by 4 bases and J by 0 bases, with 16 bases between the two germline ends. Germline CDR1 SQVTM, CDR2 ANQGSEA. The CDR3 has 16 residues. CDR3 sequence (DNA): TGCAGCGTTGTACCACGACAGCTTCCCTCTGGAAACACCATATATTTT. Translating it yields CSVVPRQLPSGNTIYF.

The CDR3 bases are TGTGCCAGCAGCTTGGAGGCAGATAAACCCTTCTATGGCTACACCTTC. Translated: CASSLEADKPFYGYTF. V and J are TRBV5-8 and TRBJ1-2, with unresolved D. Germline V gene sequence: CDR1 SGHTS, CDR2 YDEGEE. This CDR3 region has 16 residues. V was cut by 0 bases and J by 4 bases, with 16 bases left in between.

The rearrangement links TRBV5-6 to TRBJ2-1; D is undetermined. CDR1 and CDR2 (germline): SGHDT, YYEEEE. The V end was cut by 0 bases, the J end by 5 bases, with 12 bases between. The CDR3 covers 15 residues. The CDR3, as DNA: TGTGCCAGCAGCTTGGCCACTACCAACCACAATGAGCAGTTCTTC. Its protein product is CASSLATTNHNEQFF.

This clone was recorded only once. This chain joins TRBV5-1 and TRBJ1-1; D is unresolved. Germline V CDR1 and CDR2: SGHRS, YFSETQ. The CDR3 runs to 16 residues. V shed 2 bases and J shed 0 bases, with 14 bases lying between them. The CDR3 DNA reads as TGCGCCAGCAGCTTACGAACTACTACTATGAACACTGAAGCTTTCTTT. Translating it yields CASSLRTTTMNTEAFF.

The V and J genes are TRBV7-2 and TRBJ2-3, with 11 nucleotides matching TRBD2. Germline values: CDR1 SGHTA, CDR2 FQGNSA. Losses at the gene ends were 0 bases for V and 5 bases for J; bases not matched to a gene: 10. CDR3 length equals 18 residues. The CDR3 sequence is CASSLAGLADWRGDTQYF. As DNA, the CDR3 is TGTGCCAGCAGCTTAGCGGGACTAGCGGATTGGAGGGGAGATACGCAGTATTTT.

For the CDR3, the DNA is TGTGCCAGCAGTTCCGGACGGCCCAATGAAAAACTGTTTTTT. Translated: CASSSGRPNEKLFF. The chain recombines TRBV27 with TRBJ1-4; D not certain. Germline lookup yields CDR1 MNHEY and CDR2 SMNVEV (reference sequence). There are 14 residues in the CDR3. The V end was cut by 4 bases, the J end by 5 bases, with 11 bases between.